These 17 T cell receptor beta chains were sequenced from one sample in a study of T cell changes during pregnancy in multiple sclerosis. TCRdb's copy holds only in-frame clones and misses some; the assay was immunoSEQ multiplex PCR. The sample has around 110,000 clones; just under 95% are singletons. This sample comprised peripheral blood, obtained after pregnancy. These receptor sequences come from a female donor with multiple sclerosis, enrolled in a pregnancy study.

The chain couples TRBV9 to TRBJ1-3, with no clear D. There are 11 residues in the CDR3. Germline CDR1 and CDR2: SGDLS and YYNGEE. V lost 3 bases and J 9 bases, leaving 7 bases between the germline ends. The CDR3 region is CASSGQSTIYF. CDR3 nucleotides: TGTGCCAGCAGCGGACAAAGCACCATATATTTT.

This chain connects TRBV19 to TRBJ2-7; D is uncertain. Germline assignment: CDR1 LNHDA and CDR2 SQIVND (reference sequence). V lost 5 bases, J lost 2 bases, and 19 bases lay in between. The CDR3 totals 16 residues. The CDR3 here is CASSATPTNPAYEQYF. CDR3 nucleotide sequence: TGTGCCAGTAGTGCCACCCCCACTAATCCAGCCTACGAGCAGTACTTC.

CDR3 coding DNA: TGTGCCACCCACGGGGGCGCGCGGGAGGTGCAGTACTTC. Its translation is CATHGGAREVQYF. This sequence joins TRBV25-1 and TRBJ2-7, with TRBD2 matching over 8 bases. The length of the CDR3 is 13 residues. The V gene end was trimmed by 10 bases and the J gene end by 9 bases; junction bases not matched to a gene: 14. CDR1 is MGHDK and CDR2 is SYGVNS in the germline V gene.

The V and J genes are TRBV11-3 and TRBJ2-1; 11 nucleotides match TRBD2. The germline V gene encodes CDR1 SGHNT and CDR2 YENEEA. This CDR3 contains 15 residues. J was trimmed by 8 bases and V by 5 bases; bases with no gene match: 8. CDR3 DNA: TGTGCCAGCAGCAAGGGACTAGCGGCGGACGATGAGCAGTTCTTC. Its protein is CASSKGLAADDEQFF.

This chain uses TRBV19 with TRBJ2-1, with a tentative D call TRBD1 (6 bases). The V end lost 5 bases, the J end lost 8 bases, and 16 bases lay between the germline ends. Germline V CDR1 and CDR2: LNHDA, SQIVND (reference sequence). This CDR3 comprises 14 residues. CDR3 bases: TGTGCCAGTAGTCCCGGTGGCAGGGGCTATGAGCAGTTCTTC. The encoded protein is CASSPGGRGYEQFF.

The chain couples TRBV15 to TRBJ2-2; D gene ambiguous. V dropped 0 bases and J dropped 0 bases, with 8 bases sitting between them. From germline, CDR1 is LNHNV and CDR2 YYDKDF (reference sequence). This CDR3 has 16 amino acids. CDR3 in amino acids: CATSRETPANTGELFF. CDR3 bases: TGTGCCACCAGCAGAGAGACACCCGCGAACACCGGGGAGCTGTTTTTT.

V and J are TRBV7-9 and TRBJ1-2; D might be TRBD1 (5 bases). Germline CDR1 is SEHNR and CDR2 is FQNEAQ (reference sequence). V shed 4 bases and J shed 6 bases, with 18 bases lying between them. This CDR3 is 15 amino acids long. In nucleotides, the CDR3 is TGTGCCAGCAGCTGGGTACAACAAGGGGTCGATGGCTACACCTTC. Protein: CASSWVQQGVDGYTF.

The V call is TRBV29-1, the J call TRBJ2-7; 7 bases map to TRBD2. V was pared by 4 bases and J by 8 bases, with 8 bases of the junction left unmatched. This CDR3 contains 12 residues. CDR1 SQVTM and CDR2 ANQGSEA come from the germline V gene. The CDR3, as DNA: TGCAGCGTTGCAGGCGGGGGAGGGCAGCAGTACTTC. Its translation: CSVAGGGGQQYF.

The rearrangement uses TRBV30 and TRBJ1-6, with a weak D call TRBD1 (5 bases). The CDR3 has 15 residues. Germline CDR1 GTSNPN, CDR2 SVGIG (reference sequence). V was clipped by 0 bases and J by 7 bases, with 13 bases between them. CDR3 residues: CAWSVLTVSNSPLHF. CDR3 bases: TGTGCCTGGAGTGTGTTGACAGTCTCAAATTCACCCCTCCACTTT.

This clone was seen just once. The chain links TRBV10-1 to TRBJ1-1, with D maybe TRBD1 (5 bases). The germline CDR1 and CDR2 sequences are WNHNN and SYGVQD (reference sequence). The CDR3 consists of 14 residues. V was pared by 2 bases and J by 4 bases, with 11 bases between. CDR3 sequence (DNA): TGCGCCAGCAGTGAGACGGGGACTGCCACTGAAGCTTTCTTT. Amino acid sequence: CASSETGTATEAFF.

The chain has TRBV5-6 and TRBJ2-7, with D uncertain. Germline-derived CDR1 and CDR2 are SGHDT and YYEEEE. The ends were cut back, 1 base at V and 7 bases at J, with 15 bases in the middle. This CDR3 spans 14 amino acids. CDR3 region: CASSLPGPTTEQYF. CDR3 nucleotides: TGTGCCAGCAGCTTGCCCGGTCCTACCACGGAGCAGTACTTC.

The DNA of the CDR3 is TGTGCCAGCTCTCTCCCCTCGCGCTCTTTCTTT. Translating gives CASSLPSRSFF. The chain recombines TRBV28 with TRBJ1-1; D not certain. Trimming removed 8 bases from V and 12 bases from J, with 16 bases in between. Germline V gene sequence: CDR1 MDHEN, CDR2 SYDVKM. This CDR3 has 11 amino acids. The full variable domain, in which reference TRBV28 and TRBJ1-1 provide the parts outside the CDR3, is DVKVTQSSRYLVKRTGEKVFLECVQDMDHENMFWYRQDPGLGLRLIYFSYDVKMKEKGDIPEGYSVSREKKERFSLILESASTNQTSMYLCASSLPSRSFFGQGTRLTVV.

This chain joins TRBV28 and TRBJ1-2, with 9 bases lining up with TRBD1. V was pared by 6 bases and J by 8 bases, with 10 bases of the junction left unmatched. In germline, CDR1 is MDHEN, CDR2 SYDVKM. The CDR3 covers 14 residues. CDR3 in amino acids: CASSATGTGRGYTF. The CDR3 DNA sequence: TGTGCCAGCAGCGCAACCGGGACAGGGAGGGGCTACACCTTC.

The V call is TRBV6-1, the J call TRBJ1-1; tentatively, D is TRBD1 (6 bases). Looked up from germline, CDR1 is MNHNS and CDR2 is SASEGT. Trimming took off 1 base at V and 10 bases at J, with 13 bases between the two ends. CDR3 length: 13 amino acids. The CDR3: CASSEGGGRRAFF. As DNA, the CDR3 is TGTGCCAGCAGTGAAGGGGGGGGGCGGAGAGCTTTCTTT.

This clone was seen just once. The chain uses TRBV5-1 and TRBJ1-3; possibly TRBD1 for D (5 bases). V dropped 0 bases and J dropped 0 bases, with 10 bases sitting between them. The CDR3 runs to 16 residues. Germline assignment: CDR1 SGHRS and CDR2 YFSETQ. The CDR3 loop reads CASSLAGTLSGNTIYF. CDR3 nucleotide sequence: TGCGCCAGCAGCTTGGCGGGGACTCTCTCTGGAAACACCATATATTTT.

The CDR3 loop reads CAISERLAGSGADTQYF. The CDR3 bases are TGTGCCATCAGTGAGCGGCTAGCGGGGTCAGGTGCGGATACGCAGTATTTT. This chain joins TRBV10-3 and TRBJ2-3; TRBD2 matches at 9 bases. This CDR3 region has 17 residues. Germline-derived CDR1 and CDR2 are ENHRY and SYGVKD. V shed 2 bases, J shed 6 bases, and the junction held 12 bases outside the gene matches.

The genes are TRBV30 and TRBJ2-2; tentatively, D is TRBD1 (5 bases). This CDR3 is 14 amino acids long. V was clipped by 7 bases and J by 1 base, with 13 bases between them. In germline, CDR1 is GTSNPN, CDR2 SVGIG (reference sequence). In DNA form, the CDR3 reads TGTGCCTCCCCCTTAGACAGGAACACCGGGGAGCTGTTTTTT. It translates to CASPLDRNTGELFF. Based on the CDR3 plus reference TRBV30 and TRBJ2-2, the full variable domain is SQTIHQWPATLVQPVGSPLSLECTVEGTSNPNLYWYRQAAGRGLQLLFYSVGIGQISSEVPQNLSASRPQDRQFILSSKKLLLSDSGFYLCASPLDRNTGELFFGEGSRLTVL.